This TCR beta chain was sequenced during a study of CD8+ T cells in alopecia areata. Study details: Tofacitinib was taken orally by treated patients, and the dose was 5 to 10 mg twice daily. Study-level results: Clonality in lesional scalp, especially alopecia totalis/universalis, exceeded that of normal scalp. The study found that many expanded lesional clones persisted in scalp and blood during tofacitinib.

CDR1 and CDR2 from the germline V gene are MNHNY and SVGAGI (reference sequence). Deletions cut 5 bases from V and 1 base from J, with 12 bases between. The CDR3 sequence is 15 residues long. Treatment defined: oral pan-JAK inhibitor, 5-10 mg twice daily. Peripheral blood samples and lesional scalp punch biopsies were obtained from alopecia areata patients. After isolation, RNA underwent reverse transcription to generate cDNA as the sequencing template. Sequencing used immunoSEQ multiplex PCR; TCRdb keeps in-frame clones, though not all of them. The repertoire holds more than 200,000 clones, around two fifths seen once, with roughly 2.8% in the top ten. About this clone itself: Its antigen is unknown.

The chain carries TRBV6-6 and TRBJ1-5; unclear D gene. Source: CD4+ T cells sorted from blood, taken at approximately week 36, from a patient treated with tofacitinib. The TCR originated in a human donor with alopecia areata. The CDR3 spells CASSPQRNSNQPQHF. CDR3 DNA sequence: TGTGCCAGCAGTCCTCAAAGAAACAGCAATCAGCCCCAGCATTTT.